This paragraph reports one T cell receptor (beta chain). Its specificity is unknown. TCRdb re-called the 5' RACE reads through MiXCR, storing one row per CDR3 protein. The sample carries 550,000 to 600,000 distinct CDR3 sequences, roughly 21% recorded once. This sample stems from a study of T-cell memory formation after mild COVID-19. For the study at large: Across donors, TCR clusters were largely donor specific. Whole-study findings and limits: Cross-reactive memory appears to have joined, as suggested by some responding clones showing up in pre-infection memory. While clones contracting from day 15 to 85 were balanced between CD4 and CD8, later expanders leaned CD4+.

Germline lookup yields CDR1 MNHEY and CDR2 SVGAGI. The CDR3 is made up of 17 amino acids. The trim removed 4 bases at V and 2 bases at J, leaving 9 bases unmatched. This chain links TRBV6-5 with TRBJ2-3; 10 bases are shared with TRBD1. This clonotype was obtained from an adult woman who had mild COVID-19 (a few samples of this study predate the infection). Cell type and time point are not known. The source material was PBMCs or a T cell subset sorted from them (not recorded which). In DNA form, the CDR3 reads TGTGCCAGCAGTTCGATCCCGGGACAGGGGTTCACAGATACGCAGTATTTT. This codes for CASSSIPGQGFTDTQYF.